This entry describes one T cell receptor beta chain. These data originate in a study of blood T cells in healthy people across ages. Alongside a J-beta primer mix, a sample-barcoded 5' primer served in a second PCR lasting about 7 to 12 cycles. A 12-random-nucleotide template-switch adaptor tagged each cDNA molecule. TCRdb re-called the 5' RACE reads with MiXCR, one entry per CDR3 protein. The table shows about 760,000 distinct CDR3 sequences, with around 25% occurring only once. This CDR3 region has 14 residues. The germline CDR1 and CDR2 sequences are SGDLS and YYNGEE. The V end lost 2 bases, the J end lost 9 bases, and 12 bases lay between the germline ends. This same sample was also taken into another study, of T cells of mothers and their children.

The genes are TRBV9 and TRBJ1-6, with a possible D match to TRBD1 (5 bases). The source material was blood. The sequence was obtained from a boy younger than 18 in good health. The CDR3 reads CASSVEGSSSPLHF. The CDR3 nucleotides read TGTGCCAGCAGCGTTGAGGGGTCCAGTTCACCCCTCCACTTT.